This TCR beta chain appears in the sequencing data of a study of blood T cell repertoires in COVID-19. Study-level information: The samples span acute and convalescent COVID-19 from the United States, Italy and Spain. From T cells, B-cell-depleted T cells, or PBMCs came the material, which was cDNA or gDNA.

Methods used by the authors: Reference gene primer amplification gave estimated nucleated cell counts. Generated by immunoSEQ multiplex PCR, the TCRdb table keeps only in-frame clones and is missing some. That table gives V, J and clone size, and the DNA gave D and trimming. The data show fewer than 200,000 clones, with around 92% seen just once and roughly 4.8% held by the top ten. Enrollment of patients from Seattle took place during active infection, with longitudinal follow-up. Specimen: peripheral blood. This clonotype originated in a man aged 25-40 years with COVID-19, enrolled during active disease.

The CDR3 loop is CASTLGVGNTEAFF. CDR3 in DNA: TGTGCCAGTACCCTAGGGGTGGGGAACACTGAAGCTTTCTTT. The rearrangement uses TRBV19 and TRBJ1-1; a possible D gene is TRBD1 (5 bases). Germline loops: CDR1 LNHDA, CDR2 SQIVND (reference sequence). This CDR3 is 14 amino acids long. The V end lost 7 bases, the J end lost 1 base, and 13 bases lay between the germline ends.